This T cell receptor beta chain was sequenced in a study of beta chain features in type 1 diabetes. Notes on the study in general: Shortening of TCRB CDR3s, moderate but significant, appeared in all four CD4+ subsets of Type 1 diabetes patients. VDJ junctions in type 1 diabetes patients carried more deletions and fewer insertions.

This clone was recorded at least ten times. The target antigen is unknown. The investigators reverse transcribed all of the isolated RNA, so they sequenced expressed TCRB transcripts. Several million reads per sample on average were obtained from naive, central memory and regulatory T cell samples. Assay: immunoSEQ multiplex PCR; the TCRdb copy retains only in-frame clones and omits some. The sample contains some 350,000 clones, approximately 13% of which appear only once. This receptor was obtained from a young woman with type 1 diabetes. The sample consisted of naive CD4+ T cells from blood.

The CDR3 region is CSVEEGVNGEQFF. The DNA of the CDR3 is TGCAGCGTTGAGGAGGGTGTGAACGGTGAGCAGTTCTTC. V gene TRBV29-1 combines with J gene TRBJ2-1; maybe TRBD2 (6 bases). This CDR3 spans 13 amino acids. V shed 3 bases and J shed 9 bases, with 15 bases lying between them. Germline values: CDR1 SQVTM, CDR2 ANQGSEA.